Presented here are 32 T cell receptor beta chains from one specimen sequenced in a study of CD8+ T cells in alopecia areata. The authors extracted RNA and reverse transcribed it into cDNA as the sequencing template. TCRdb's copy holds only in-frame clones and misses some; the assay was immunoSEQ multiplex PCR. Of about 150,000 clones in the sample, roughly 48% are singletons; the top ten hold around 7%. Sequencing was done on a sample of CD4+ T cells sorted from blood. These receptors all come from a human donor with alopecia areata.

CDR3 DNA: TGTGCCAGCAGTGAGGCCGGGGGCTCCTACAATGAGCAGTTCTTC. Protein sequence: CASSEAGGSYNEQFF. The V and J genes are TRBV25-1 and TRBJ2-1; D is perhaps TRBD2 (6 bases). CDR1 MGHDK and CDR2 SYGVNS come from the germline V gene. V was pared by 3 bases and J by 0 bases, with 9 bases between. This CDR3 has 15 amino acids. Supplemented by reference TRBV25-1 and TRBJ2-1, the full variable domain reads EADIYQTPRYLVIGTGKKITLECSQTMGHDKMYWYQQDPGMELHLIHYSYGVNSTEKGDLSSESTVSRIRTEHFPLTLESARPSHTSQYLCASSEAGGSYNEQFFGPGTRLTVL.

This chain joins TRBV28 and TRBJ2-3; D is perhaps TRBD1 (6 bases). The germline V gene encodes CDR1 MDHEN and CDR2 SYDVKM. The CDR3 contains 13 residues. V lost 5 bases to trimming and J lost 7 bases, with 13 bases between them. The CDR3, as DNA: TGTGCCAGCAGTATTTCCGGGACAAATACGCAGTATTTT. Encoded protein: CASSISGTNTQYF.

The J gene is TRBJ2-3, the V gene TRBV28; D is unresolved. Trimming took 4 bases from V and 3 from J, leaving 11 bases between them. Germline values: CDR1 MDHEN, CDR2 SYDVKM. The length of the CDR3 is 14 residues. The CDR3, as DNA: TGTGCCAGCAGTTCCCTGACCTTAACAGATACGCAGTATTTT. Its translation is CASSSLTLTDTQYF.

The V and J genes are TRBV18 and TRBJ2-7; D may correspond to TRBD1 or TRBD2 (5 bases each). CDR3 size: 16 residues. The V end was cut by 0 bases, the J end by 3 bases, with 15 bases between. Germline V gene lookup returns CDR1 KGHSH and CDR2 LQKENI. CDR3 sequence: CASSPPGDRAYYEQYF. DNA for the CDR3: TGTGCCAGCTCACCACCGGGGGACCGGGCCTACTACGAGCAGTACTTC.

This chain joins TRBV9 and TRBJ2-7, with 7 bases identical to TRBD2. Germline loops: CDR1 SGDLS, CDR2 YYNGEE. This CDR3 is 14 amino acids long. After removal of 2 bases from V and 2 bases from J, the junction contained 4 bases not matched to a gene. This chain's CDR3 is CASSVGGGPYEQYF. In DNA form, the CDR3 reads TGTGCCAGCAGCGTTGGGGGGGGTCCCTACGAGCAGTACTTC.

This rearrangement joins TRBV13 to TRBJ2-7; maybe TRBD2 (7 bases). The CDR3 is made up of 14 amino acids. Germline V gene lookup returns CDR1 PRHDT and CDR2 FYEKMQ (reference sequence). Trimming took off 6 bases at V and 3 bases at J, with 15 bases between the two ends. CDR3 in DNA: TGTGCCAGCAGATGGGGGCGGGAGAGCTACGAGCAGTACTTC. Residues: CASRWGRESYEQYF.

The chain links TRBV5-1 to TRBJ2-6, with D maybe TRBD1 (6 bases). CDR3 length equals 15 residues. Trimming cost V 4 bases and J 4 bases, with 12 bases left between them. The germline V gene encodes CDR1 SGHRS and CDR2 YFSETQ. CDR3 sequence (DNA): TGCGCCAGCAGCCCTCAGGGGAGAGGGGCCAACGTCCTGACTTTC. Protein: CASSPQGRGANVLTF.

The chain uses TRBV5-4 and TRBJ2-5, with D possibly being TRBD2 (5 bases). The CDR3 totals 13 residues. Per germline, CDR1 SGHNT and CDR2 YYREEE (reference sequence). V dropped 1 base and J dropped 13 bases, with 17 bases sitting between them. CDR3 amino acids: CASSLSGGRVRYF. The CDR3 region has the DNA TGTGCCAGCAGCTTGTCCGGCGGGCGGGTGAGGTACTTC.

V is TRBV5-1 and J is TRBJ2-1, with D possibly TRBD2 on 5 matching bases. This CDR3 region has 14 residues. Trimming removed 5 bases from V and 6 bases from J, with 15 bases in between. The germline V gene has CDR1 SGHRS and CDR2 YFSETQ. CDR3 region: CASSEGAYGNEQFF. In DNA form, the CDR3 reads TGCGCCAGCAGTGAGGGAGCTTATGGCAATGAGCAGTTCTTC.

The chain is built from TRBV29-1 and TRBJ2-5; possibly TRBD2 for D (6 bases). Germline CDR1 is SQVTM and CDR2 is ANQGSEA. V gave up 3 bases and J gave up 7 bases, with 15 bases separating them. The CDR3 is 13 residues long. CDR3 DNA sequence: TGCAGCGTTGATAATATCCCCGGGAGGACCCAGTACTTC. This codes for CSVDNIPGRTQYF.

The CDR3 nucleotides are TGTGCCACCAGCAGAGACCCGTCTAAGAACTATGGCTACACCTTC. As protein: CATSRDPSKNYGYTF. V and J are TRBV15 and TRBJ1-2; no reliable D call. The CDR3 covers 15 residues. V shed 0 bases and J shed 2 bases, with 10 bases lying between them. The V gene's germline CDR1 is LNHNV and CDR2 YYDKDF (reference sequence). Filled out from reference TRBV15 and TRBJ1-2, the complete variable domain reads DAMVIQNPRYQVTQFGKPVTLSCSQTLNHNVMYWYQQKSSQAPKLLFHYYDKDFNNEADTPDNFQSRRPNTSFCFLDIRSPGLGDTAMYLCATSRDPSKNYGYTFGSGTRLTVV.

This CDR3 reads CATPAGGSYNEQFF. For the CDR3, the DNA is TGTGCCACGCCAGCGGGAGGATCCTACAATGAGCAGTTCTTC. The rearrangement links TRBV2 to TRBJ2-1; 9 bases map to TRBD2. Germline CDR1 and CDR2: SNHLY and FYNNEI. The CDR3 consists of 14 residues. Germline trimming cut 10 bases from V and 1 base from J; bases unmatched to any gene: 5.

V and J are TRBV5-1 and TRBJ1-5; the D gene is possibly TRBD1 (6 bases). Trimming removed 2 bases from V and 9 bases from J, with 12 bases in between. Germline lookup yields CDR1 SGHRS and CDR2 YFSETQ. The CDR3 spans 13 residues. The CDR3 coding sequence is TGCGCCAGCAGCTTCGAGGGGGGCGGGCCCCAGCATTTT. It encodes CASSFEGGGPQHF.

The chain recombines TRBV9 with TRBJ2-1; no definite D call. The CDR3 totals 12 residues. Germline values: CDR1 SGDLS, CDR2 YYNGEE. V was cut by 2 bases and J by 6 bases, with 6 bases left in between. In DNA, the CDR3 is TGTGCCAGCAGCGTCCCCGGCAATGAGCAGTTCTTC. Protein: CASSVPGNEQFF.

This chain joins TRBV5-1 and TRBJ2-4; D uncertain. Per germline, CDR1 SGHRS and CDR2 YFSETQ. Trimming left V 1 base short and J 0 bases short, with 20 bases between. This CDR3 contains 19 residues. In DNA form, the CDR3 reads TGCGCCAGCAGCTTGCACTCAGTCGGAAATTTGCTAGCCAAAAACATTCAGTACTTC. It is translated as CASSLHSVGNLLAKNIQYF.

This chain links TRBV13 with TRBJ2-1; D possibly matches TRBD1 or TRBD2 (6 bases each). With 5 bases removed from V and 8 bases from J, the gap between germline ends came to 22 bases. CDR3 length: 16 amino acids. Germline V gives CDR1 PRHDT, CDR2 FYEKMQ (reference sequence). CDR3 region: CASSPGVQGLIDEQFF. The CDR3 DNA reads TGTGCCAGCAGCCCGGGGGTCCAGGGGCTTATCGATGAGCAGTTCTTC.

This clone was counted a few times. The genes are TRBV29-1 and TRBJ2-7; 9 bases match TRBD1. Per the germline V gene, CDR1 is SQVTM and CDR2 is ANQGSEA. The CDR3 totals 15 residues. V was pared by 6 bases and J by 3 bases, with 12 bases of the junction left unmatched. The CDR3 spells CSVGYSWDRDYEQYF. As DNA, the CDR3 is TGCAGCGTGGGTTATTCGTGGGACAGGGACTACGAGCAGTACTTC.

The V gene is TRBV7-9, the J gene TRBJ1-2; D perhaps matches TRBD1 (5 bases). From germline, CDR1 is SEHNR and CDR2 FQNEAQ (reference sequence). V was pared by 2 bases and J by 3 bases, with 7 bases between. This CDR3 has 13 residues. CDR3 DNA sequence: TGTGCCAGCAGCTTATGGGGGGACTATGGCTACACCTTC. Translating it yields CASSLWGDYGYTF.

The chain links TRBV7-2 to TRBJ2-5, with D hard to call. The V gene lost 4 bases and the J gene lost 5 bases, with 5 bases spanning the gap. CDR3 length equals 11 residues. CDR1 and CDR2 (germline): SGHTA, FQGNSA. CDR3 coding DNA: TGTGCCAGCAGCTCCTTTGAGACCCAGTACTTC. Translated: CASSSFETQYF.

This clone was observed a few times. Here the CDR3 reads CASSPQGSGANVLTF. CDR3 DNA sequence: TGTGCCAGCTCACCCCAGGGCTCTGGGGCCAACGTCCTGACTTTC. This chain links TRBV18 with TRBJ2-6, with a weak D call TRBD1 (5 bases). Germline assignment: CDR1 KGHSH and CDR2 LQKENI. Trimming shortened V by 3 bases and J by 0 bases, and 6 bases separated the two germline ends. The CDR3 is 15 residues long.

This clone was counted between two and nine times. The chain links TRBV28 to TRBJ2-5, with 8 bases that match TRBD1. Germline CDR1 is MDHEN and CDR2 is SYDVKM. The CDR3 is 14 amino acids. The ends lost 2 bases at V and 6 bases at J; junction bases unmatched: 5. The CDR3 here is CASSLRTGWKTQYF. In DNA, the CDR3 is TGTGCCAGCAGTTTACGGACAGGGTGGAAGACCCAGTACTTC.

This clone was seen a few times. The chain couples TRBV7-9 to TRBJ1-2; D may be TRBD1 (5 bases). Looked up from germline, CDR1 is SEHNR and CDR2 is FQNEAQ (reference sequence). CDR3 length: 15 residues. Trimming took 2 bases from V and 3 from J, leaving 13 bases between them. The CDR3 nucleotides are TGTGCCAGCAGCTTAATGCCCGGGGCGGACTATGGCTACACCTTC. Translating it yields CASSLMPGADYGYTF.

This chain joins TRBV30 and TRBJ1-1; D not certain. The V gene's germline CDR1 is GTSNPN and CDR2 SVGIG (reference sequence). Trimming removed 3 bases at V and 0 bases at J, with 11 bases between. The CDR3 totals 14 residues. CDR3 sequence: CAWRGRAVNTEAFF. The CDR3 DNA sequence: TGTGCCTGGAGGGGTCGGGCTGTGAACACTGAAGCTTTCTTT.

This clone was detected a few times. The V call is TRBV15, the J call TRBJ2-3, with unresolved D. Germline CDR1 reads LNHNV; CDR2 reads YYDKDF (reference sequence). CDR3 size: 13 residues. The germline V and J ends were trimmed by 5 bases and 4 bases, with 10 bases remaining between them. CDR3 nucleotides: TGTGCCACCAGCCTAAACTATGCAGATACGCAGTATTTT. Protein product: CATSLNYADTQYF.

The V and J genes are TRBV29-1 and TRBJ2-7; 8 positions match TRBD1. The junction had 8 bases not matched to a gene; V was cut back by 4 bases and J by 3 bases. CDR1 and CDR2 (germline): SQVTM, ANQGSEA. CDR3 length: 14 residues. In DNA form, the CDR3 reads TGCAGCGTTGTTCAGTCGGGACAGGTCTACGAGCAGTACTTC. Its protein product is CSVVQSGQVYEQYF.

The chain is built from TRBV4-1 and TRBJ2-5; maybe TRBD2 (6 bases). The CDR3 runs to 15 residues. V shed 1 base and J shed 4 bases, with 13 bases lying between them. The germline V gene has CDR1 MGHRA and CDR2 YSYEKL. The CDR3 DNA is TGCGCCAGCAGCCAAGCGGGAGCAGGTGTAGAGACCCAGTACTTC. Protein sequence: CASSQAGAGVETQYF.

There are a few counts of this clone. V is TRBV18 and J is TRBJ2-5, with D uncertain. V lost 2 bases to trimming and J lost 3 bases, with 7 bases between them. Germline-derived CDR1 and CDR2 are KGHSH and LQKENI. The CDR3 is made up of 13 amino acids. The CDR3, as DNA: TGTGCCAGCTCACCATTACTCGAAGAGACCCAGTACTTC. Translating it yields CASSPLLEETQYF.

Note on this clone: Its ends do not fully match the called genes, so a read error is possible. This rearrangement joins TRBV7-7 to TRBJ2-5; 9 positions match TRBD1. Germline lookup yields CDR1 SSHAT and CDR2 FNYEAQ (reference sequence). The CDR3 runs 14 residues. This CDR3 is CASSSGTGYETQYF. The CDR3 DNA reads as TGTGCTAGCAGCTCCGGGACAGGGTACGAGACCCAGTACTTC.

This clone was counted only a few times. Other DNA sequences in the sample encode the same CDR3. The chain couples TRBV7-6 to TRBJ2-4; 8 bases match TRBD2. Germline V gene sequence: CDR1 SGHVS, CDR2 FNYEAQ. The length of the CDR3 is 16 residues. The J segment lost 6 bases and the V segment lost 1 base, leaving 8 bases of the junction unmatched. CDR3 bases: TGTGCCAGCAGCTTAGTGGCAGCGGGAGAGGGAAACATTCAGTACTTC. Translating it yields CASSLVAAGEGNIQYF.

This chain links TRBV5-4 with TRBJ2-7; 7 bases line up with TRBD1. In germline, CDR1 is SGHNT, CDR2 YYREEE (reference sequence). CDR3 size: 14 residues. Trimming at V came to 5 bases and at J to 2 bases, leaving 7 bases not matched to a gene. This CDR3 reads CASRTGTEPYEQYF. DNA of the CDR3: TGTGCCAGCAGAACCGGGACAGAGCCCTACGAGCAGTACTTC.

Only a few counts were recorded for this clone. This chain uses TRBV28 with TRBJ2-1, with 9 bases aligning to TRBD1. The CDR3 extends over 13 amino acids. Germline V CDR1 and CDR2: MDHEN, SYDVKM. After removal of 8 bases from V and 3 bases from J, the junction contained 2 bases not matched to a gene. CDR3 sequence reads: CASRDRDYNEQFF. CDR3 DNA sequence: TGTGCCAGCCGGGACAGGGACTACAATGAGCAGTTCTTC.

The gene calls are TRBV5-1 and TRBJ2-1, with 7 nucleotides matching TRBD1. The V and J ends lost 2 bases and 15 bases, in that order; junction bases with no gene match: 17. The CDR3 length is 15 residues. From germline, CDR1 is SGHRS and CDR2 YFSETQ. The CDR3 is CASSFETGISRSTFF. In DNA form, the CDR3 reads TGCGCCAGCAGCTTTGAGACAGGGATCTCCCGTTCGACGTTCTTC.